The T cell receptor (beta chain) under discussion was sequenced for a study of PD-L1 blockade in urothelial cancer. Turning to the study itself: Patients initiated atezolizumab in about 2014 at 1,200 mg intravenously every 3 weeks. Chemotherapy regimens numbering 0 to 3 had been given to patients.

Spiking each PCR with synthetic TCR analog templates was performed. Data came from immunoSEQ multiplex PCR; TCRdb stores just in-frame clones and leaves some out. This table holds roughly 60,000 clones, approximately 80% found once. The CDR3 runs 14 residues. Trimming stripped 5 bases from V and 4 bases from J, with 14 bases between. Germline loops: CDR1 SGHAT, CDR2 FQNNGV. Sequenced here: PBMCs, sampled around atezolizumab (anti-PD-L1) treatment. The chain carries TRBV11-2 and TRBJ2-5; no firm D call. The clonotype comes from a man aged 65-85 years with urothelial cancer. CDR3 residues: CASSPLSVVETQYF. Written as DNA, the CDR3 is TGTGCCAGCAGCCCCCTCTCGGTAGTAGAGACCCAGTACTTC.